This entry is about one TCR beta chain. Its antigen is currently unknown. Germline CDR1 SGDLS, CDR2 YYNGEE. Between the trimmed V and J ends, which lost 0 bases and 0 bases, there was a span of 15 bases. CDR3 length equals 17 residues. This entry belongs to a study of monozygotic twins with cystic fibrosis. Study results and caveats: V usage most resembled the co-twin in 13 of 16 pairs. Nucleotide-identical clonotype sharing was significantly higher within monozygotic CF twin pairs than between unrelated CF individuals. No link emerged between shared CDR3 counts and age, concordance or severity.

The data were produced by immunoSEQ multiplex PCR, yet TCRdb's version contains in-frame clones alone and is incomplete. The sample has 25,000 to 30,000 clones, just over 90% seen once. The sample consisted of blood. This receptor was obtained from a girl aged 2 to 10 with cystic fibrosis. J is TRBJ2-5 and V is TRBV9; TRBD2 is a possible D gene (6 bases). Written as DNA, the CDR3 is TGTGCCAGCAGCGTAGGTGGAAGTGGGGGGAACCAAGAGACCCAGTACTTC. Translated: CASSVGGSGGNQETQYF. The complete variable domain, with remaining parts taken from reference TRBV9 and TRBJ2-5, reads DSGVTQTPKHLITATGQRVTLRCSPRSGDLSVYWYQQSLDQGLQFLIQYYNGEERAKGNILERFSAQQFPDLHSELNLSSLELGDSALYFCASSVGGSGGNQETQYFGPGTRLLVL.